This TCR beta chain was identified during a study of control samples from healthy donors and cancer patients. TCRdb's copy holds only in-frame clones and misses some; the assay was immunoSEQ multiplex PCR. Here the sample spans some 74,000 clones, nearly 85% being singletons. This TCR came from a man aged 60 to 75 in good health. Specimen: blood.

The CDR3 loop reads CASSPGRGRRGYTF. In nucleotides, the CDR3 is TGTGCCAGCAGCCCGGGGAGGGGGCGACGGGGCTACACCTTC. This chain joins TRBV28 and TRBJ1-2, with 7 bases fitting TRBD1. CDR1 is MDHEN, CDR2 SYDVKM, per germline. Trimming cost V 6 bases and J 8 bases; bases outside gene matches: 12. This CDR3 has 14 residues.